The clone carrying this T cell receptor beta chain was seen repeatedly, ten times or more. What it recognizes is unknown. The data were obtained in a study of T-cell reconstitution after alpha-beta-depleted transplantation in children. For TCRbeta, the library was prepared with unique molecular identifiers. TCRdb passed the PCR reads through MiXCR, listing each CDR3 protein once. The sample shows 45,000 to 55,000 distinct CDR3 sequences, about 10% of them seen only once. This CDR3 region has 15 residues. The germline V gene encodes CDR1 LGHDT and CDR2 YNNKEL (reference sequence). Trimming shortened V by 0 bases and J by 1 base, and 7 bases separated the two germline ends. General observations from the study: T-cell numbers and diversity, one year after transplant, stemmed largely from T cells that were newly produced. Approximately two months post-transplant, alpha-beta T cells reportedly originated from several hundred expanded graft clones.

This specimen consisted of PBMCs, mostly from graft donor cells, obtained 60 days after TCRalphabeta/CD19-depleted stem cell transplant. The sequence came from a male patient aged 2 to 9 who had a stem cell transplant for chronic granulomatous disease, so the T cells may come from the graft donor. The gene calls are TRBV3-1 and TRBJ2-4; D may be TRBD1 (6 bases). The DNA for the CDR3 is TGTGCCAGCAGCCAAGAGGGGGCGGCCAAAAACATTCAGTACTTC. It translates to CASSQEGAAKNIQYF.